This T cell receptor beta chain was captured by sequencing in a study of graft-versus-host responses after intestinal transplantation. Study information: Multivisceral, liver-intestinal, or isolated intestinal transplants were received by the recipients. Findings and caveats of the study: Recipient marrow contained GvH clones, some of which appeared first in ileum or blood.

To note about this clone: Antigen: not known.

The protocol was immunoSEQ multiplex PCR, while the TCRdb copy is restricted to in-frame clones and leaves out a portion. The sample has approximately 12,000 clones, 84% seen once. The CDR3 runs 14 residues. The germline V gene encodes CDR1 MGHDK and CDR2 SYGVNS. V lost 2 bases and J lost 4; bases outside the gene matches: 5. This chain links TRBV25-1 with TRBJ2-7; TRBD2 matches 7 bases. Sequenced here: PBMCs, sampled about 300 days after intestinal transplant. This receptor was taken from a human patient who received an intestinal transplant, so some T cells may come from the graft donor. CDR3 region: CASSERGRAYEQYF. The CDR3 DNA reads as TGTGCCAGCAGTGAAAGAGGGAGGGCTTACGAGCAGTACTTC.